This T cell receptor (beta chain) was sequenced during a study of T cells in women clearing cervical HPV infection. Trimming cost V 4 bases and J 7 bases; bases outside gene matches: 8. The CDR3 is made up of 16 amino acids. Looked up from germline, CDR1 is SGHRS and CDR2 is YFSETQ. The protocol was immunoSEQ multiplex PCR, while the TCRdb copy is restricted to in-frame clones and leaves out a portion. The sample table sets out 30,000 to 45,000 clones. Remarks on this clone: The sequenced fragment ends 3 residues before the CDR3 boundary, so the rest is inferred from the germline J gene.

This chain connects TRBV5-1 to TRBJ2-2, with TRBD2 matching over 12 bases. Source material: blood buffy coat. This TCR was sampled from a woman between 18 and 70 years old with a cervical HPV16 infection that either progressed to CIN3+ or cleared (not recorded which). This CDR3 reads CASSDRLAGAGGELFF. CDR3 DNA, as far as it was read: TGCGCCAGCAGCGACCGACTAGCGGGGGCGGGCGGGGAG.